The clone carrying this TCR beta chain was recorded at least ten times. Its antigen remains unknown. CDR3 length: 12 residues. J gave up 1 base and V 6 bases, and 0 bases lay outside the gene matches. Constant-segment-primed 5'RACE gave TCR alpha and TCR beta cDNA libraries with sample barcodes and UMIs. TCRdb re-called the 5' RACE reads through MiXCR, storing one row per CDR3 protein. The sample shows some 310,000 distinct CDR3 sequences, 20% to 25% of them seen only once. The record originates from a study of T-cell memory formation after mild COVID-19. Points from the study as a whole: Mostly located in CM and EM were contracting CD4+ clones, with contracting CD8+ clones located in EMRA. Clones shrinking between day 15 and 85 showed a balanced CD4/CD8 split, and those that grew later tilted toward CD4+.

The chain couples TRBV12-3 or TRBV12-4 to TRBJ2-7, with 7 bases fitting TRBD1. The sequencing sample was made of PBMCs or a T cell subset sorted from them (not recorded which). This clonotype was obtained from a man in his late teens or twenties who had mild COVID-19 (a few samples of this study predate the infection). Cell type and time point are not known. CDR3 protein: CASRTGSYEQYF. The CDR3 bases are TGTGCCAGCAGGACAGGGTCCTACGAGCAGTACTTC.